The rows below give T cell receptor beta chains drawn from one sample of a study of Ad26.COV2.S vaccination and SARS-CoV-2 variants. Assay: immunoSEQ multiplex PCR; the TCRdb copy retains only in-frame clones and omits some. The table has some 270,000 clones, approximately 90% seen once. This specimen consisted of peripheral blood, obtained in a trial of Ad26.COV2.S vaccine versus placebo. These receptors all come from a person between 18 and 60 years old who received the Ad26.COV2.S COVID-19 vaccine or a placebo. Each CDR3 is given with its conserved first and last residue. D genes are given only for firm matches. Only part of the rows carry a size: once, few, many, or a class if the clone is expanded.

TRBV4-1	TRBJ1-1	NA	TRBD1	CASSRRQGALGTEAFF	TGCGCCAGCAGCCGGCGACAGGGGGCATTAGGCACTGAAGCTTTCTTT
TRBV5-1	TRBJ1-2	NA	TRBD1	CASRSRDRGRGGYTF	TGCGCCAGCAGATCGAGGGACAGGGGGCGCGGTGGCTACACCTTC
TRBV19	TRBJ2-7	NA	TRBD2	CASSPSPLTSATYEQYF	TGTGCCAGTAGTCCCTCTCCTTTGACTAGCGCAACCTACGAGCAGTACTTC
TRBV7-9	TRBJ1-1	once	NA	CASSLSRRGAFF	TGTGCCAGCAGCTTATCGAGAAGGGGGGCTTTCTTT
TRBV29-1	TRBJ1-1	NA	NA	CSVTIQGVNTEAFF	TGCAGCGTTACAATACAGGGCGTGAACACTGAAGCTTTCTTT
TRBV4-2	TRBJ1-6	NA	NA	CASSHRAPLHF	TGTGCCAGCAGCCACAGAGCACCCCTCCACTTT
TRBV23-1	TRBJ2-7	NA	TRBD1	CASSRLQRGRVNYEQYF	TGCGCCAGCAGTCGACTTCAGAGGGGGCGCGTGAACTACGAGCAGTACTTC
TRBV30	TRBJ2-7	NA	NA	CAWTGTSNSYEQYF	TGTGCCTGGACCGGGACCTCCAACTCCTACGAGCAGTACTTC
TRBV5-1	TRBJ1-5	NA	NA	CASSLEGSGAQPQHF	TGCGCCAGCAGCTTGGAAGGGTCAGGGGCTCAGCCCCAGCATTTT
TRBV7-3	TRBJ1-2	NA	NA	CASSLNPGYGYTF	TGTGCCAGCAGCTTAAATCCAGGCTATGGCTACACCTTC
TRBV20-1	TRBJ2-3	NA	NA	CSASRQGGTDTQYF	TGCAGTGCTAGTAGACAGGGAGGGACAGATACGCAGTATTTT
TRBV12-3/TRBV12-4	TRBJ1-4	NA	NA	CASSDRTDEKLFF	TGTGCCAGCAGCGACAGGACCGATGAAAAACTGTTTTTT
TRBV6-5	TRBJ1-4	NA	TRBD1	CASSTGDRKGKLFF	TGTGCCAGCAGCACGGGGGACAGGAAGGGAAAACTGTTTTTT
TRBV7-2	TRBJ2-2	NA	NA	CASRVFGDAGELFF	TGTGCCAGCAGGGTCTTCGGGGACGCCGGGGAGCTGTTTTTT
TRBV7-6	TRBJ2-5	NA	NA	CASSLPQETQYF	TGTGCCAGCAGCTTACCGCAAGAGACCCAGTACTTC
TRBV6-5	TRBJ2-3	NA	TRBD1	CASSYSSTGEDTQYF	TGTGCCAGCAGTTACTCCTCGACAGGGGAGGATACGCAGTATTTT
TRBV15	TRBJ2-2	NA	NA	CATSRGSGNTGELFF	TGTGCCACCAGCAGAGGGTCGGGAAACACCGGGGAGCTGTTTTTT
TRBV3-1/TRBV3-2	TRBJ1-1	few	TRBD1	CASSRTGMNTEAFF	TGTGCCAGCAGCAGGACAGGGATGAACACTGAAGCTTTCTTT
TRBV2	TRBJ1-2	NA	NA	CASSEEGRASYGYTF	TGTGCCAGCAGTGAAGAGGGGAGGGCTTCCTATGGCTACACCTTC
TRBV2	TRBJ1-2	NA	NA	CASSGAGAGWSYGYTF	TGTGCCAGCAGTGGGGCTGGGGCCGGGTGGAGCTATGGCTACACCTTC
TRBV6-7	TRBJ2-7	NA	NA	CATKGDSYEQYF	TGTGCCACCAAGGGGGATAGCTACGAGCAGTACTTC
TRBV21-1	TRBJ1-1	many	NA	CASSKALNHRPWKSNTEAFF	TGTGCTAGCAGCAAAGCATTGAACCATCGTCCCTGGAAATCGAACACTGAAGCTTTCTTT
TRBV19	TRBJ1-5	once	TRBD1	CASAGQGNQPQHF	TGTGCCAGTGCGGGACAGGGGAATCAGCCCCAGCATTTT
TRBV7-9	TRBJ2-2	NA	TRBD2	CASSLGGVGELFF	TGTGCCAGCAGCTTGGGAGGGGTCGGGGAGCTGTTTTTT
TRBV5-1	TRBJ1-2	NA	TRBD1	CASSLEVGDRGRKGYTF	TGCGCCAGCAGCTTGGAAGTAGGGGACAGGGGGCGTAAAGGCTACACCTTC
TRBV28	TRBJ1-5	NA	TRBD1	CASTNEGAGNQPQHF	TGTGCCAGCACCAACGAGGGGGCAGGAAATCAGCCCCAGCATTTT
TRBV5-1	TRBJ2-7	NA	NA	CASSLLVGPSEQYF	TGCGCCAGCAGCTTACTAGTCGGGCCTAGCGAGCAGTACTTC
TRBV5-4	TRBJ2-7	once	TRBD1	CASSQPGQGFAYEQYF	TGTGCCAGCAGTCAGCCGGGACAGGGATTCGCTTACGAGCAGTACTTC
TRBV5-1	TRBJ1-2	NA	TRBD1	CASSLVFRGPELGGYTF	TGCGCCAGCAGCTTGGTGTTCAGGGGGCCCGAGCTAGGAGGCTACACCTTC
TRBV7-8	TRBJ1-1	NA	NA	CASSPYKVSEAFF	TGTGCCAGCAGCCCATACAAGGTTTCTGAAGCTTTCTTT
TRBV18	TRBJ1-2	NA	NA	CASSSEANYGYTF	TGTGCCAGCTCATCGGAAGCTAACTATGGCTACACCTTC
TRBV7-2	TRBJ2-3	NA	TRBD2	CASSSKGLAGEGTDTQYF	TGTGCCAGCAGCTCAAAGGGACTAGCGGGAGAGGGCACAGATACGCAGTATTTT